The T cell receptor (beta chain) described here comes from a study of response to subunit inactivated influenza vaccine. TCRdb reprocessed the RT-PCR reads with MiXCR, giving one entry per CDR3 protein. The sample yields some 550,000 distinct CDR3 sequences, roughly 25% seen once. The germline V gene has CDR1 SGHTA and CDR2 FQGTGA. The CDR3 sequence is 13 residues long. Trimming stripped 5 bases from V and 7 bases from J, with 12 bases between. This same sample was also part of a study on T cells expressing NK-cell markers. That source notes: Libraries used 5'RACE template switching adding universal primer site and UMIs. One observes that, in four donors, these clonotypes were also the leading ones within the CD3+CD56-NKG2C+ fraction. It was still unclear whether expanded NKG2C+ T cell clones were HCMV specific.

Sample: CD4+ T cells sorted from PBMCs, taken 11 to 12 days after vaccination. The chain uses TRBV7-3 and TRBJ2-1; D call uncertain. The clonotype comes from a man aged 45-65 years who received an inactivated influenza vaccine. CDR3 coding DNA: TGTGCCAGCAGCCCCCAAAATCGAAATGAGCAGTTCTTC. As protein: CASSPQNRNEQFF. Using reference TRBV7-3 and TRBJ2-1 for the parts outside the CDR3, the full variable domain is GAGVSQTPSNKVTEKGKYVELRCDPISGHTALYWYRQSLGQGPEFLIYFQGTGAADDSGLPNDRFFAVRPEGSVSTLKIQRTERGDSAVYLCASSPQNRNEQFFGPGTRLTVL.